This is a list of T cell receptor beta chains from one sample in a study of Tregs in tolerant kidney transplant recipients. The table came from immunoSEQ multiplex PCR; TCRdb's copy has only in-frame clones and leaves some out. Of roughly 64,000 clones in the sample, 98% were seen once. The source material was Tregs from blood, sampled before the transplant. All receptors come from a human donor who received a combined kidney and bone marrow transplant. Both conserved end residues are part of each CDR3. D genes are given only for firm matches.

>TRBV9|TRBJ2-1|NA
CASSVSGEQFF
>TRBV28|TRBJ2-2|NA
CASSFNSGELFF
>TRBV30|TRBJ2-7|TRBD2
CAWGLAATYEQYF
>TRBV14|TRBJ2-7|TRBD2
CASSSMALAGNPYEQYF
>TRBV10-3|TRBJ1-1|NA
CANRALGDTEAFF
>TRBV19|TRBJ2-3|TRBD1
CASSIGDRGTDTQYF
>TRBV11-3|TRBJ1-1|NA
CASSPRSWRENTEAFF
>TRBV5-1|TRBJ2-1|TRBD2
CASSLPSGGYNEQFF
>TRBV15|TRBJ2-3|TRBD1
CATSTGRQGTTDTQYF
>TRBV7-8|TRBJ1-5|TRBD1
CASSLRGTGYSNQPQHF